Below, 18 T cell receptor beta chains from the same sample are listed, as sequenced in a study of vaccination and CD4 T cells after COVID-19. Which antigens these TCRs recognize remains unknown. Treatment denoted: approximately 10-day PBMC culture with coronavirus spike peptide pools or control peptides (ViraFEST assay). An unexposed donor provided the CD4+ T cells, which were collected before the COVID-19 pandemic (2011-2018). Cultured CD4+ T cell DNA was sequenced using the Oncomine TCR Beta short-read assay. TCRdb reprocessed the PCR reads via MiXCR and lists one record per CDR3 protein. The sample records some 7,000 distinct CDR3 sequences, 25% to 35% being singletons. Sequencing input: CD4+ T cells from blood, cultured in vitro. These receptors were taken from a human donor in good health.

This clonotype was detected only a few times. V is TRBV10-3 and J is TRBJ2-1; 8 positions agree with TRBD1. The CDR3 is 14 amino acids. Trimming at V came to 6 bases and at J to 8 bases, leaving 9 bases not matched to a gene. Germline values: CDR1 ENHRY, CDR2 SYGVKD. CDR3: CAISPGTGMDEQFF. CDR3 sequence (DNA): TGTGCCATCAGCCCCGGGACAGGAATGGATGAGCAGTTCTTC.

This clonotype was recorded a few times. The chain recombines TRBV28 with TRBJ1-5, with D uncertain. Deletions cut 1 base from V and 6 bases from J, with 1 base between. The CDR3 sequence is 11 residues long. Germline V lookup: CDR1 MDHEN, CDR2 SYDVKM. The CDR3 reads CASSLSQPQHF. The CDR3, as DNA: TGTGCCAGCAGTTTATCTCAGCCCCAGCATTTT.

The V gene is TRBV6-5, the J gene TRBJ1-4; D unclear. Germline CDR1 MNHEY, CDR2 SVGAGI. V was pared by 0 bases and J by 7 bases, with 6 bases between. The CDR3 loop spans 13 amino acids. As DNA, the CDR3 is TGTGCCAGCAGTTACTCGTGGATTGAAAAACTGTTTTTT. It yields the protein CASSYSWIEKLFF.

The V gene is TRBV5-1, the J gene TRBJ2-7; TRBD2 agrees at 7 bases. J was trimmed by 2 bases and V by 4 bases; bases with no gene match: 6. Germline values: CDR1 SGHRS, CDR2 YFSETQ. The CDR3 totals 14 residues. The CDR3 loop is CASSPGTIAYEQYF. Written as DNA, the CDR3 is TGCGCCAGCAGCCCAGGGACTATAGCCTACGAGCAGTACTTC.

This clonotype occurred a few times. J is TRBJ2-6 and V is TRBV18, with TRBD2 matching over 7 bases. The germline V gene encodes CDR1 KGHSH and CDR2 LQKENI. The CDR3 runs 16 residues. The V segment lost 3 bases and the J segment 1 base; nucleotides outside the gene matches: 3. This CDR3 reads CASSPGGLSGANVLTF. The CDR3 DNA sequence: TGTGCCAGCTCACCCGGGGGGTTATCTGGGGCCAACGTCCTGACTTTC.

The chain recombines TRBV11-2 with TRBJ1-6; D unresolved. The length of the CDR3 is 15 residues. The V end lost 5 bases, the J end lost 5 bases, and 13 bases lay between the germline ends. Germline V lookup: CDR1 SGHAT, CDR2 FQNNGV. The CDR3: CASSPRRTNNSPLHF. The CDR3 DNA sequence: TGTGCCAGCAGCCCCCGTCGAACGAATAATTCACCCCTCCACTTT.

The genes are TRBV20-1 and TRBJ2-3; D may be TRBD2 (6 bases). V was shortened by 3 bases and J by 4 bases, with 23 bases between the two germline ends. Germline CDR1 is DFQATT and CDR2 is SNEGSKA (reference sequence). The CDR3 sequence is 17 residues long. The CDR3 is CSAREMGMAGRPDTQYF. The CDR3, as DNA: TGCAGTGCTAGGGAGATGGGAATGGCGGGGCGACCAGATACGCAGTATTTT.

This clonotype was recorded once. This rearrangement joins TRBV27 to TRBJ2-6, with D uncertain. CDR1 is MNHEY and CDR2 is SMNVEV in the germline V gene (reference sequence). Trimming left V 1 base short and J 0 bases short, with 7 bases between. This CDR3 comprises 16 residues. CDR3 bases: TGTGCCAGCAGTTTATGGCGTAGCTCTGGGGCCAACGTCCTGACTTTC. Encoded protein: CASSLWRSSGANVLTF.

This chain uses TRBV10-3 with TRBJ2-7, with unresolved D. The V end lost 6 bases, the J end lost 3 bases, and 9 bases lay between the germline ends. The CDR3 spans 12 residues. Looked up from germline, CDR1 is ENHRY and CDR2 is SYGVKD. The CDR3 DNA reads TGTGCCATCAGGGCCTCTAACTACGAGCAGTACTTC. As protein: CAIRASNYEQYF.

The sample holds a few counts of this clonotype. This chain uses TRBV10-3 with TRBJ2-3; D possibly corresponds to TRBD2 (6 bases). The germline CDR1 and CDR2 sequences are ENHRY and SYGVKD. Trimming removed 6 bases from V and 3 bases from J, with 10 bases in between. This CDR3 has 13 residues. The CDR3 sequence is CAIRGTSTDTQYF. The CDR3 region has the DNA TGTGCCATCAGGGGGACTTCTACAGATACGCAGTATTTT.

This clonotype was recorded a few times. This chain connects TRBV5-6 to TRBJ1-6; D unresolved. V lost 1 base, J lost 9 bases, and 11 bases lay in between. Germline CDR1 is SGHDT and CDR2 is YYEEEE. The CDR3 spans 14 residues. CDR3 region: CASSLWAGGSPLHF. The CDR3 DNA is TGTGCCAGCAGCTTGTGGGCAGGTGGTTCACCCCTCCACTTT.

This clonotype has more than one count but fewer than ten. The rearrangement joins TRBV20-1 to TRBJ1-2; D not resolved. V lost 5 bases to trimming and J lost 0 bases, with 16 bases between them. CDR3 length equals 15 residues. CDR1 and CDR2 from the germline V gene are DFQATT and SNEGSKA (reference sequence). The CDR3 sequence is CSAPGVVSANYGYTF. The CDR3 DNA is TGCAGTGCTCCCGGGGTCGTTTCGGCTAACTATGGCTACACCTTC.

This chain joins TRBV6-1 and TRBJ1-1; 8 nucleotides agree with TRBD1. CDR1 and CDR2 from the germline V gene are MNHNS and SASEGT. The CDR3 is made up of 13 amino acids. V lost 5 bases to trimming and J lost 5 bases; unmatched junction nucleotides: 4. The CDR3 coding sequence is TGTGCCAGCAGTCTACAGGGGGAGACTGAAGCTTTCTTT. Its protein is CASSLQGETEAFF.

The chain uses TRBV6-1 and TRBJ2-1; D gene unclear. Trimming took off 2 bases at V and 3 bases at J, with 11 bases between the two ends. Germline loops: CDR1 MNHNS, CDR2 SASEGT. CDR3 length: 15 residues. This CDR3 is CASSELVGGYNEQFF. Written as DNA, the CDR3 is TGTGCCAGCAGTGAACTAGTGGGTGGCTACAATGAGCAGTTCTTC.

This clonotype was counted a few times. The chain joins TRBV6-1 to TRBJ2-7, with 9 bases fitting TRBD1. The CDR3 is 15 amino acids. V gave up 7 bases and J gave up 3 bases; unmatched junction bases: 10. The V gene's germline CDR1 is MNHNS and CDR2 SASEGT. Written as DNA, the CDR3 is TGTGCCAGCATCGGCGGGGACAGGGCCCACTACGAGCAGTACTTC. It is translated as CASIGGDRAHYEQYF.

The CDR3 bases are TGTGCCAGCAGTGAACAGGCCGTCTTGGATGCTTTCTTT. This sequence encodes CASSEQAVLDAFF. The gene calls are TRBV2 and TRBJ1-1; D is undetermined. Germline V CDR1 and CDR2: SNHLY, FYNNEI. This CDR3 is 13 amino acids long. V lost 2 bases to trimming and J lost 11 bases, with 15 bases between them. Filled out from reference TRBV2 and TRBJ1-1, the complete variable domain reads EPEVTQTPSHQVTQMGQEVILRCVPISNHLYFYWYRQILGQKVEFLVSFYNNEISEKSEIFDDQFSVERPDGSNFTLKIRSTKLEDSAMYFCASSEQAVLDAFFGQGTRLTVV.

CDR3 sequence reads: CASSRPGQMGTEAFF. DNA for the CDR3: TGTGCCAGCAGCCGCCCCGGACAGATGGGAACTGAAGCTTTCTTT. The chain links TRBV6-1 to TRBJ1-1; weak D call: TRBD1 (6 bases). The V gene lost 6 bases and the J gene lost 5 bases, with 19 bases spanning the gap. From germline, CDR1 is MNHNS and CDR2 SASEGT. The CDR3 runs 15 residues.

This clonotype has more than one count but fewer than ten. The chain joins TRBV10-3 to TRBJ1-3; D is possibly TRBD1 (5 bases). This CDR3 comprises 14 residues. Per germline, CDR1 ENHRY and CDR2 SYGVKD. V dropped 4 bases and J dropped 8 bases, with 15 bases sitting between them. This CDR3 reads CAISGGLGGDTIYF. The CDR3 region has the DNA TGTGCCATCAGTGGGGGACTTGGGGGTGACACCATATATTTT.